The 29 T cell receptor beta chains presented below share a single source sample, sequenced in a study of early T cells in non-severe SARS-CoV-2 infection. TCRdb ran MiXCR on the 5' RACE reads and lists one entry per CDR3 protein. This sample yields more than 85,000 distinct CDR3 sequences, of which 16% are seen a single time; roughly 4.7% belongs to the top ten. The sample consisted of whole blood, taken at baseline. These receptors originate from an adult who was a healthcare worker with PCR-confirmed SARS-CoV-2 infection or an uninfected control (not recorded which).

This clonotype has a handful of counts. This chain uses TRBV12-3 or TRBV12-4 with TRBJ2-2, with D uncertain. The ends were cut back, 6 bases at V and 8 bases at J, with 10 bases in the middle. This CDR3 has 12 amino acids. The CDR3 coding sequence is TGTGCCAGCAGCACGGTCCGGGGGGAGCTGTTTTTT. This translates into CASSTVRGELFF.

This clonotype was seen a handful of times. The chain recombines TRBV5-1 with TRBJ2-3; 11 bases fit TRBD2. The CDR3 spans 16 residues. Germline values: CDR1 SGHRS, CDR2 YFSETQ. J lost 6 bases, V lost 0 bases, and 6 bases had no gene match. This CDR3 is CASSLELAGGTDTQYF. In DNA, the CDR3 is TGCGCCAGCAGCTTGGAGCTAGCGGGAGGAACGGATACGCAGTATTTT.

This clonotype was counted only a few times. The chain carries TRBV3-1 and TRBJ2-4; 11 nucleotides agree with TRBD2. The CDR3 totals 17 residues. Germline CDR1 and CDR2: LGHDT and YNNKEL (reference sequence). With V trimmed by 2 bases and J by 3 bases, 6 bases remained unmatched. The chain's CDR3 is CASSQLAGGVSKNIQYF. CDR3 bases: TGTGCCAGCAGCCAACTAGCGGGAGGTGTAAGCAAAAACATTCAGTACTTC.

There are a few counts of this clonotype. The V and J genes are TRBV7-9 and TRBJ2-7; D ambiguous. The CDR3 is 14 amino acids. V shed 5 bases and J shed 2 bases, with 13 bases lying between them. Germline lookup yields CDR1 SEHNR and CDR2 FQNEAQ (reference sequence). For the CDR3, the DNA is TGTGCCAGCAGCCGTGACCAACCAACCTACGAGCAGTACTTC. This codes for CASSRDQPTYEQYF.

The rearrangement links TRBV7-9 to TRBJ1-1; D not certain. Trimming cost V 1 base and J 5 bases, with 5 bases left between them. The CDR3 is made up of 12 amino acids. Germline V gene sequence: CDR1 SEHNR, CDR2 FQNEAQ (reference sequence). CDR3: CASSLGETEAFF. DNA for the CDR3: TGTGCCAGCAGCTTAGGGGAGACTGAAGCTTTCTTT. Filled out from reference TRBV7-9 and TRBJ1-1, the complete variable domain reads DTGVSQNPRHKITKRGQNVTFRCDPISEHNRLYWYRQTLGQGPEFLTYFQNEAQLEKSRLLSDRFSAERPKGSFSTLEIQRTEQGDSAMYLCASSLGETEAFFGQGTRLTVV.

This rearrangement joins TRBV2 to TRBJ2-1, with 14 bases that match TRBD2. There are 15 residues in the CDR3. Germline V lookup: CDR1 SNHLY, CDR2 FYNNEI. With 3 bases clipped from V and 9 bases from J, the junction kept 4 bases outside the gene matches. CDR3 sequence reads: CASSETSGRAGEQFF. Here the CDR3 DNA reads TGTGCCAGCAGTGAGACTAGCGGGAGGGCCGGTGAGCAGTTCTTC.

This clonotype was detected a few times. The rearrangement uses TRBV28 and TRBJ1-3; 8 bases align to TRBD1. The germline V gene encodes CDR1 MDHEN and CDR2 SYDVKM. V lost 6 bases to trimming and J lost 4 bases; unmatched junction nucleotides: 5. CDR3 length: 14 amino acids. As DNA, the CDR3 is TGTGCCAGCAGCCCGACAGGGGAAGGAAACACCATATATTTT. Protein: CASSPTGEGNTIYF.

This clonotype was detected only a few times. The chain combines TRBV11-3 with TRBJ1-1, with unresolved D. The CDR3 has 12 amino acids. The V end lost 4 bases, the J end lost 0 bases, and 3 bases lay between the germline ends. The germline gives CDR1 SGHNT, CDR2 YENEEA. CDR3 nucleotide sequence: TGTGCCAGCAGCTGGGTGAACACTGAAGCTTTCTTT. Its protein is CASSWVNTEAFF.

The chain uses TRBV6-5 and TRBJ2-7; 7 nucleotides match TRBD1. Germline CDR1 MNHEY, CDR2 SVGAGI. The junction had 5 bases not matched to a gene; V was cut back by 6 bases and J by 0 bases. This CDR3 spans 14 amino acids. CDR3 residues: CASRPTGSSYEQYF. CDR3 in DNA: TGTGCCAGCAGACCGACAGGGAGCTCCTACGAGCAGTACTTC.

This sequence joins TRBV19 and TRBJ2-5, with 10 nucleotides matching TRBD1. Germline V gene sequence: CDR1 LNHDA, CDR2 SQIVND (reference sequence). V dropped 5 bases and J dropped 2; count of bases not matched to a gene: 8. The CDR3 length is 16 residues. The CDR3 sequence is CASSPLSDRGQETQYF. The CDR3 coding sequence is TGTGCCAGTAGTCCTCTCTCGGACAGGGGGCAAGAGACCCAGTACTTC.

This clonotype came up many times. The J gene is TRBJ2-7, the V gene TRBV12-3 or TRBV12-4; D tentatively reads TRBD1 or TRBD2 (6 bases each). Between the trimmed V and J ends, which lost 2 bases and 1 base, there was a span of 12 bases. CDR3 size: 15 residues. The CDR3, as DNA: TGTGCCAGCAGTTTAAACCGGGGGCAATCCTACGAGCAGTACTTC. It yields the protein CASSLNRGQSYEQYF.

This clonotype was seen a few times. The rearrangement links TRBV13 to TRBJ2-1, with a possible D match to TRBD1 (6 bases). Germline loops: CDR1 PRHDT, CDR2 FYEKMQ (reference sequence). This CDR3 contains 14 residues. V was pared by 3 bases and J by 5 bases, with 11 bases between. The CDR3 loop is CASSLGALDNEQFF. In nucleotides, the CDR3 is TGTGCCAGCAGCTTGGGGGCCCTAGACAATGAGCAGTTCTTC.

The rearrangement links TRBV7-2 to TRBJ1-5, with 7 bases fitting TRBD1. V lost 3 bases, J lost 0 bases, and 5 bases stayed unmatched. Germline CDR1 SGHTA, CDR2 FQGNSA. The CDR3 runs to 16 residues. The CDR3 reads CASSLATGDSNQPQHF. The CDR3 DNA sequence: TGTGCCAGCAGCTTGGCAACAGGGGATAGCAATCAGCCCCAGCATTTT. The complete variable domain, with remaining parts taken from reference TRBV7-2 and TRBJ1-5, reads GAGVSQSPSNKVTEKGKDVELRCDPISGHTALYWYRQSLGQGLEFLIYFQGNSAPDKSGLPSDRFSAERTGGSVSTLTIQRTQQEDSAVYLCASSLATGDSNQPQHFGDGTRLSIL.

This rearrangement joins TRBV10-3 to TRBJ1-2, with 8 bases that match TRBD1. Germline CDR1 and CDR2: ENHRY and SYGVKD. V shed 11 bases, J shed 8 bases, and the junction held 13 bases outside the gene matches. This CDR3 spans 13 amino acids. The CDR3 coding sequence is TGTGCCGCCCTAGGACAGGGAGAGGGGGGCTACACCTTC. It codes for CAALGQGEGGYTF.

V is TRBV30 and J is TRBJ1-1, with D unresolved. Germline-derived CDR1 and CDR2 are GTSNPN and SVGIG (reference sequence). This CDR3 has 11 residues. V lost 2 bases and J 5 bases, leaving 6 bases between the germline ends. The CDR3 bases are TGTGCCTGGAGTCGGGAAACTGAAGCTTTCTTT. Protein product: CAWSRETEAFF. The whole variable domain, remainder taken from reference TRBV30 and TRBJ1-1, is SQTIHQWPATLVQPVGSPLSLECTVEGTSNPNLYWYRQAAGRGLQLLFYSVGIGQISSEVPQNLSASRPQDRQFILSSKKLLLSDSGFYLCAWSRETEAFFGQGTRLTVV.

The chain is built from TRBV3-1 and TRBJ2-3; D may be TRBD2 (6 bases). This CDR3 contains 13 residues. The V gene lost 1 base and the J gene lost 8 bases, with 10 bases spanning the gap. Germline CDR1 is LGHDT and CDR2 is YNNKEL (reference sequence). CDR3 nucleotide sequence: TGTGCCAGCAGCCAAGTTCTCGGGAGTACGCAGTATTTT. Its protein is CASSQVLGSTQYF.

This rearrangement joins TRBV10-3 to TRBJ2-3; TRBD1 might be the D (6 bases). V lost 6 bases and J 6 bases, leaving 7 bases between the germline ends. Germline V gene sequence: CDR1 ENHRY, CDR2 SYGVKD. This CDR3 comprises 11 residues. Here the CDR3 reads CAISQGDTQYF. The CDR3 bases are TGTGCCATCAGCCAGGGGGATACGCAGTATTTT.

V usage is TRBV20-1 and J usage is TRBJ2-7; 7 bases align to TRBD2. This CDR3 comprises 12 residues. From germline, CDR1 is DFQATT and CDR2 SNEGSKA (reference sequence). Trimming cost V 7 bases and J 0 bases; bases outside gene matches: 3. CDR3 nucleotides: TGCAGTGTTAGCGGGCGCTCCTACGAGCAGTACTTC. It encodes CSVSGRSYEQYF.

This clonotype came up a few times. This rearrangement joins TRBV11-1 to TRBJ2-1; D not certain. CDR3 length: 18 residues. Per germline, CDR1 SGHAT and CDR2 FQDESV (reference sequence). The V gene lost 4 bases and the J gene lost 0 bases, with 19 bases spanning the gap. The CDR3 sequence is CASSSTITTRSSYNEQFF. The CDR3 DNA is TGTGCCAGCAGCTCCACGATAACGACGCGTAGCTCCTACAATGAGCAGTTCTTC.

This clonotype was detected a few times. The rearrangement joins TRBV12-3 or TRBV12-4 to TRBJ2-7; 7 nucleotides align to TRBD1. The J segment lost 3 bases and the V segment lost 1 base, leaving 3 bases of the junction unmatched. This CDR3 region has 14 residues. CDR3 sequence: CASSLGTGGYEQYF. CDR3 DNA sequence: TGTGCCAGCAGTTTAGGGACAGGAGGCTACGAGCAGTACTTC.

This clonotype has just a few counts. This chain connects TRBV5-6 to TRBJ2-5, with D perhaps being TRBD1 or TRBD2 (5 bases each). This CDR3 is built from 13 residues. The V end was cut by 5 bases, the J end by 2 bases, with 10 bases between. The germline V gene encodes CDR1 SGHDT and CDR2 YYEEEE. CDR3 amino acids: CASRRDGQETQYF. Here the CDR3 DNA reads TGTGCCAGCAGGAGGGACGGACAAGAGACCCAGTACTTC.

This clonotype has more than one count but fewer than ten. V is TRBV20-1 and J is TRBJ2-7; the D gene is possibly TRBD1 (6 bases). Germline CDR1 and CDR2: DFQATT and SNEGSKA (reference sequence). Trimming stripped 1 base from V and 0 bases from J, with 16 bases between. The CDR3 has 16 residues. CDR3 sequence reads: CSARGIGGLSSYEQYF. DNA of the CDR3: TGCAGTGCTAGAGGAATAGGGGGATTAAGCTCCTACGAGCAGTACTTC.

This clonotype was seen a few times. The CDR3 loop reads CASSLSLNSGNTIYF. As DNA, the CDR3 is TGTGCCAGCAGTTTGTCTCTAAACTCTGGAAACACCATATATTTT. The chain employs TRBV12-3 or TRBV12-4 and TRBJ1-3; D is unclear. Trimming removed 3 bases at V and 0 bases at J, with 9 bases between. This CDR3 contains 15 residues.

This clonotype was picked up many times. V and J are TRBV5-1 and TRBJ2-6, with D hard to call. Deletions cut 0 bases from V and 0 bases from J, with 4 bases between. The V gene's germline CDR1 is SGHRS and CDR2 YFSETQ. The CDR3 extends over 15 amino acids. CDR3 coding DNA: TGCGCCAGCAGCTTGGTAGTCTCTGGGGCCAACGTCCTGACTTTC. Translating it yields CASSLVVSGANVLTF. Using reference TRBV5-1 and TRBJ2-6 for the parts outside the CDR3, the full variable domain is KAGVTQTPRYLIKTRGQQVTLSCSPISGHRSVSWYQQTPGQGLQFLFEYFSETQRNKGNFPGRFSGRQFSNSRSEMNVSTLELGDSALYLCASSLVVSGANVLTFGAGSRLTVL.

The CDR3 nucleotides are TGTGCCGGAGGGGCCAGTGTAAACACCATATATTTT. Amino acid sequence: CAGGASVNTIYF. The V gene is TRBV2, the J gene TRBJ1-3; D is possibly TRBD1 (5 bases). The germline V gene has CDR1 SNHLY and CDR2 FYNNEI. Trimming pared 11 bases from V and 6 bases from J, leaving 14 bases between. CDR3 length: 12 residues.

The rearrangement joins TRBV18 to TRBJ2-3, with D possibly matching TRBD2 (5 bases). V was clipped by 4 bases and J by 2 bases, with 10 bases between them. Germline CDR1 KGHSH, CDR2 LQKENI. The CDR3 length is 14 residues. The CDR3 loop is CASSRERTTDTQYF. CDR3 sequence (DNA): TGTGCCAGCTCACGCGAGCGGACCACAGATACGCAGTATTTT. Full variable domain (outside the CDR3, taken from reference TRBV18 and TRBJ2-3): NAGVMQNPRHLVRRRGQEARLRCSPMKGHSHVYWYRQLPEEGLKFMVYLQKENIIDESGMPKERFSAEFPKEGPSILRIQQVVRGDSAAYFCASSRERTTDTQYFGPGTRLTVL.

The chain joins TRBV3-1 to TRBJ2-1; possible D gene TRBD1, 5 bases. V dropped 3 bases and J dropped 10 bases, with 10 bases sitting between them. This CDR3 has 12 residues. The germline V gene has CDR1 LGHDT and CDR2 YNNKEL (reference sequence). For the CDR3, the DNA is TGTGCCAGCAGCCACAGGGTAAGAGAGCAGTTCTTC. Encoded protein: CASSHRVREQFF.

This chain connects TRBV2 to TRBJ2-5, with D uncertain. The V end lost 2 bases, the J end lost 5 bases, and 6 bases lay between the germline ends. CDR1 SNHLY and CDR2 FYNNEI come from the germline V gene. CDR3 length: 12 amino acids. For the CDR3, the DNA is TGTGCCAGCAGTGAATATCGGGAGACCCAGTACTTC. This translates into CASSEYRETQYF.

This chain links TRBV18 with TRBJ2-1, with D unresolved. The CDR3 is 13 residues long. Germline-derived CDR1 and CDR2 are KGHSH and LQKENI. V was pared by 2 bases and J by 2 bases, with 4 bases between. This CDR3 is CASSPGAYNEQFF. Written as DNA, the CDR3 is TGTGCCAGCTCACCAGGGGCCTACAATGAGCAGTTCTTC.